This T cell receptor (beta chain) was obtained from a study of blood T cell repertoires in COVID-19. For the study at large: COVID-19 samples from acute and convalescent phases originated in the United States, Italy and Spain. PBMCs, B-cell-depleted T cells, or T cells provided the cDNA or gDNA that made up the material.

V shed 5 bases and J shed 6 bases, with 8 bases lying between them. CDR1 and CDR2 from the germline V gene are SQVTM and ANQGSEA. This CDR3 comprises 10 residues. Authors' processing steps: Reference gene primer amplification in the assay estimated nucleated cell counts. The assay was immunoSEQ multiplex PCR, and TCRdb's table has in-frame clones only and misses some. The V and J calls and clone size are taken from that table; D and trimming were inferred from the DNA. The table lists fewer than 300,000 clones, approximately 84% of them singletons. The Seattle patients joined while their infection was active and were tracked longitudinally afterward.

The rearrangement uses TRBV29-1 and TRBJ2-7; D unresolved. The sequence was obtained from a human donor with COVID-19, enrolled during active disease. The donor label of this sample is uncertain. Sample: peripheral blood. The CDR3 sequence: CSVRVVEQYF. The CDR3 DNA sequence: TGCAGCGTTCGAGTGGTCGAGCAGTACTTC.